These 3 T cell receptor beta chains were all obtained from the same sample, sequenced in a study of identical twins. TCRdb re-called the 5' RACE reads through MiXCR, storing one row per CDR3 protein. The sample holds fewer than 900,000 distinct CDR3 sequences; about 20% are singletons and the top ten take 4.3%. This sample was also put to use in a study of T cells expressing NK-cell markers.

Specimen: PBMCs. These TCRs come from a woman aged 18-35 years in good health.

This clonotype came up a few times. This chain joins TRBV20-1 and TRBJ2-1; 13 bases fit TRBD2. The germline gives CDR1 DFQATT, CDR2 SNEGSKA (reference sequence). The length of the CDR3 is 15 residues. Trimming took 6 bases from V and 7 from J; bases not matched to a gene: 9. The CDR3 DNA reads as TGCAGTGCGCCCCGACGGACTAGCGGGGGTAATGAGCAGTTCTTC. It encodes CSAPRRTSGGNEQFF.

This chain joins TRBV12-3 or TRBV12-4 and TRBJ2-4; D unclear. The CDR3 runs to 11 residues. Trimming pared 5 bases from V and 8 bases from J, leaving 7 bases between. CDR3 loop: CASSPRDIQYF. CDR3 bases: TGTGCCAGCAGTCCTAGGGACATTCAGTACTTC.

This clonotype occurred many times. V usage is TRBV29-1 and J usage is TRBJ2-7, with TRBD2 as a possible D gene (6 bases). Per the germline V gene, CDR1 is SQVTM and CDR2 is ANQGSEA. Trimming took off 2 bases at V and 3 bases at J, with 17 bases between the two ends. The CDR3 has 15 amino acids. CDR3 sequence: CSVEWGSGHRYEQYF. CDR3 sequence (DNA): TGCAGCGTTGAATGGGGGAGCGGGCACCGCTACGAGCAGTACTTC.